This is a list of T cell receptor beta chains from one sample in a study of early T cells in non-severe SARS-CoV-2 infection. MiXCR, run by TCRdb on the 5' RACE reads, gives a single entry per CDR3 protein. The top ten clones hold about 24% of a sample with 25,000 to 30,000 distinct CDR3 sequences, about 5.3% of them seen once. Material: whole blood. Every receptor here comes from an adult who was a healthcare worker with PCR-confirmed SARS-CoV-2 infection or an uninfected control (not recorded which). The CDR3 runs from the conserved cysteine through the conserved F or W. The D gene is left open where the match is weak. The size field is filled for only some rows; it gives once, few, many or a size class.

cdr3_aa: CASSLPGQGYYEQYF
cdr3_nt: TGTGCCAGCAGTTTACCGGGACAGGGCTACTACGAGCAGTACTTC
clone_size: many
v_call: TRBV28
d_call: TRBD1
j_call: TRBJ2-7

cdr3_aa: CASSYAPGGEQFF
cdr3_nt: TGTGCCAGCAGTTACGCTCCGGGGGGTGAGCAGTTCTTC
clone_size: -
v_call: TRBV2
d_call: TRBD2
j_call: TRBJ2-1

cdr3_aa: CASSDSNQPQHF
cdr3_nt: TGCGCCAGCAGTGATAGCAATCAGCCCCAGCATTTT
clone_size: -
v_call: TRBV10-1
d_call: -
j_call: TRBJ1-5

cdr3_aa: CASSPRRENQETQYF
cdr3_nt: TGTGCCAGCAGCCCTCGACGGGAAAACCAAGAGACCCAGTACTTC
clone_size: many
v_call: TRBV11-2
d_call: -
j_call: TRBJ2-5

cdr3_aa: CASSLSPSGAQETQYF
cdr3_nt: TGTGCCAGCAGCTTATCTCCTAGCGGGGCCCAAGAGACCCAGTACTTC
clone_size: many
v_call: TRBV13
d_call: TRBD2
j_call: TRBJ2-5

cdr3_aa: CASSPPGGDTQYF
cdr3_nt: TGTGCCAGCTCACCACCGGGGGGAGATACGCAGTATTTT
clone_size: few
v_call: TRBV18
d_call: -
j_call: TRBJ2-3

cdr3_aa: CASSAGTAYSPLHF
cdr3_nt: TGTGCCAGCAGTGCCGGGACCGCTTATTCACCCCTCCACTTT
clone_size: many
v_call: TRBV12-3/TRBV12-4
d_call: -
j_call: TRBJ1-6

cdr3_aa: CAGGFSGANVLTF
cdr3_nt: TGTGCCGGAGGTTTCTCCGGGGCCAACGTCCTGACTTTC
clone_size: -
v_call: TRBV30
d_call: -
j_call: TRBJ2-6

cdr3_aa: CSAKTSVGELFF
cdr3_nt: TGCAGTGCCAAGACGTCGGTAGGGGAGCTGTTTTTT
clone_size: many
v_call: TRBV20-1
d_call: -
j_call: TRBJ2-2

cdr3_aa: CASSQDPRDRPNSPLHF
cdr3_nt: TGTGCCAGCAGCCAAGATCCCCGGGACAGGCCGAATTCACCCCTCCACTTT
clone_size: few
v_call: TRBV4-2
d_call: TRBD1
j_call: TRBJ1-6

cdr3_aa: CASSLESGRPPNQFF
cdr3_nt: TGTGCCAGCAGTTTAGAGAGCGGGAGGCCTCCAAATCAGTTCTTC
clone_size: many
v_call: TRBV12-3/TRBV12-4
d_call: TRBD2
j_call: TRBJ2-1

cdr3_aa: CASSYTGFSTDTQYF
cdr3_nt: TGTGCCAGCAGTTACACCGGCTTCAGCACAGATACGCAGTATTTT
clone_size: few
v_call: TRBV6-2/TRBV6-3
d_call: -
j_call: TRBJ2-3

cdr3_aa: CASRTGTSGGARYNEQFF
cdr3_nt: TGTGCCAGCAGGACCGGGACTAGCGGGGGGGCCAGGTACAATGAGCAGTTCTTC
clone_size: -
v_call: TRBV7-8
d_call: TRBD2
j_call: TRBJ2-1

cdr3_aa: CSAPTGGSGDGYTF
cdr3_nt: TGCAGTGCTCCCACCGGCGGTTCGGGGGATGGCTACACCTTC
clone_size: many
v_call: TRBV20-1
d_call: -
j_call: TRBJ1-2

cdr3_aa: CASSFSGRRYEQYF
cdr3_nt: TGTGCCAGCAGCTTTAGCGGGAGGAGATACGAGCAGTACTTC
clone_size: few
v_call: TRBV7-9
d_call: TRBD2
j_call: TRBJ2-7

cdr3_aa: CATSEPGVSGRGNEQFF
cdr3_nt: TGTGCCACCAGTGAACCCGGTGTTAGCGGGAGGGGCAATGAGCAGTTCTTC
clone_size: -
v_call: TRBV24-1
d_call: TRBD2
j_call: TRBJ2-1

cdr3_aa: CANLAGDNTDTQYF
cdr3_nt: TGTGCCAACCTAGCGGGCGATAACACAGATACGCAGTATTTT
clone_size: many
v_call: TRBV6-1
d_call: TRBD2
j_call: TRBJ2-3

cdr3_aa: CASRAGLAGSSYEQYF
cdr3_nt: TGTGCCAGCAGAGCCGGGCTAGCGGGGAGCTCCTACGAGCAGTACTTC
clone_size: many
v_call: TRBV28
d_call: TRBD2
j_call: TRBJ2-7

cdr3_aa: CASSQEGGGTDQPQHF
cdr3_nt: TGTGCCAGCAGCCAAGAGGGAGGCGGAACGGATCAGCCCCAGCATTTT
clone_size: many
v_call: TRBV4-2
d_call: -
j_call: TRBJ1-5

cdr3_aa: CASTPLGEGVRNEQFF
cdr3_nt: TGCGCCAGCACCCCCCTGGGGGAGGGGGTTCGAAATGAGCAGTTCTTC
clone_size: -
v_call: TRBV4-1
d_call: -
j_call: TRBJ2-1

cdr3_aa: CASSDSSQSSYEQYF
cdr3_nt: TGTGCCAGCAGTGATAGTAGTCAGAGCTCCTACGAGCAGTACTTC
clone_size: few
v_call: TRBV2
d_call: -
j_call: TRBJ2-7

cdr3_aa: CASSRGWNRGDSPLHF
cdr3_nt: TGTGCCAGCAGCCGGGGGTGGAACAGGGGAGATTCACCCCTCCACTTT
clone_size: many
v_call: TRBV12-3/TRBV12-4
d_call: TRBD1
j_call: TRBJ1-6

cdr3_aa: CASSLYGAMNTEAFF
cdr3_nt: TGCGCCAGCAGCTTGTATGGGGCCATGAACACTGAAGCTTTCTTT
clone_size: many
v_call: TRBV5-1
d_call: -
j_call: TRBJ1-1

cdr3_aa: CASSTPVGSSTDKQYF
cdr3_nt: TGTGCCAGCAGTACCCCCGTGGGCAGCAGCACAGATAAGCAGTATTTT
clone_size: -
v_call: TRBV12-3/TRBV12-4
d_call: -
j_call: TRBJ2-3

cdr3_aa: CSAFGTGSYEQYF
cdr3_nt: TGCAGTGCTTTCGGGACGGGATCCTACGAGCAGTACTTC
clone_size: many
v_call: TRBV20-1
d_call: -
j_call: TRBJ2-7

cdr3_aa: CASSLALAGTYNEQFF
cdr3_nt: TGTGCCAGCAGCTTAGCTCTAGCGGGGACCTACAATGAGCAGTTCTTC
clone_size: many
v_call: TRBV7-9
d_call: TRBD2
j_call: TRBJ2-1

cdr3_aa: CAINDRGAGNTEAFF
cdr3_nt: TGTGCCATCAATGACCGAGGGGCAGGGAACACTGAAGCTTTCTTT
clone_size: -
v_call: TRBV10-3
d_call: -
j_call: TRBJ1-1

cdr3_aa: CASMPEQETQYF
cdr3_nt: TGTGCCAGCATGCCGGAACAAGAGACCCAGTACTTC
clone_size: few
v_call: TRBV6-6
d_call: -
j_call: TRBJ2-5

cdr3_aa: CASSFARTALNQPQHF
cdr3_nt: TGTGCCAGCAGTTTCGCCCGGACAGCCCTCAATCAGCCCCAGCATTTT
clone_size: many
v_call: TRBV28
d_call: -
j_call: TRBJ1-5

cdr3_aa: CASSSRLAGVSTDTQYF
cdr3_nt: TGTGCCAGCAGTTCCCGACTAGCGGGGGTGAGCACAGATACGCAGTATTTT
clone_size: many
v_call: TRBV12-3/TRBV12-4
d_call: TRBD2
j_call: TRBJ2-3

cdr3_aa: CASSTRGFAQYF
cdr3_nt: TGTGCCAGCAGTACCAGGGGGTTCGCCCAGTACTTC
clone_size: few
v_call: TRBV12-3/TRBV12-4
d_call: TRBD1
j_call: TRBJ2-5

cdr3_aa: CSVRLAGADTQYF
cdr3_nt: TGCAGCGTTCGTCTAGCGGGGGCAGATACGCAGTATTTT
clone_size: many
v_call: TRBV29-1
d_call: TRBD2
j_call: TRBJ2-3

cdr3_aa: CASSLDLGTGGWDTEAFF
cdr3_nt: TGTGCCAGCAGCTTAGATCTGGGGACAGGGGGCTGGGACACTGAAGCTTTCTTT
clone_size: many
v_call: TRBV11-2
d_call: TRBD1
j_call: TRBJ1-1

cdr3_aa: CAIKGRGTDTQYF
cdr3_nt: TGTGCCATCAAGGGCAGGGGCACAGATACGCAGTATTTT
clone_size: -
v_call: TRBV10-3
d_call: -
j_call: TRBJ2-3

cdr3_aa: CSASGTDTSTDTQYF
cdr3_nt: TGCAGTGCTTCCGGGACCGACACTAGCACAGATACGCAGTATTTT
clone_size: many
v_call: TRBV20-1
d_call: -
j_call: TRBJ2-3

cdr3_aa: CASSRSNQETQYF
cdr3_nt: TGTGCCAGCAGCCGATCTAATCAAGAGACCCAGTACTTC
clone_size: -
v_call: TRBV7-3
d_call: -
j_call: TRBJ2-5

cdr3_aa: CASSFGGGSYGYTF
cdr3_nt: TGTGCCAGCAGTTTCGGGGGGGGAAGCTATGGCTACACCTTC
clone_size: -
v_call: TRBV12-3/TRBV12-4
d_call: -
j_call: TRBJ1-2

cdr3_aa: CASSPWGSETQYF
cdr3_nt: TGTGCCAGCTCACCCTGGGGTTCCGAGACCCAGTACTTC
clone_size: many
v_call: TRBV18
d_call: -
j_call: TRBJ2-5

cdr3_aa: CASSQAMTGTEAFF
cdr3_nt: TGTGCCAGCTCACAAGCGATGACTGGAACTGAAGCTTTCTTT
clone_size: -
v_call: TRBV18
d_call: -
j_call: TRBJ1-1

cdr3_aa: CASRAQPTGNEQFF
cdr3_nt: TGTGCCAGCAGGGCCCAACCGACAGGGAATGAGCAGTTCTTC
clone_size: many
v_call: TRBV2
d_call: TRBD1
j_call: TRBJ2-1

cdr3_aa: CASSLRGANTEAFF
cdr3_nt: TGTGCCAGCAGTTTACGGGGTGCCAACACTGAAGCTTTCTTT
clone_size: many
v_call: TRBV12-3/TRBV12-4
d_call: -
j_call: TRBJ1-1

cdr3_aa: CASSSWTESDTQYF
cdr3_nt: TGTGCCAGCAGCTCATGGACAGAGTCGGATACGCAGTATTTT
clone_size: few
v_call: TRBV6-1
d_call: -
j_call: TRBJ2-3

cdr3_aa: CASSTGQVTYEQYF
cdr3_nt: TGTGCCAGCAGCACCGGACAGGTTACCTACGAGCAGTACTTC
clone_size: many
v_call: TRBV11-2
d_call: TRBD1
j_call: TRBJ2-7

cdr3_aa: CASSKPLRTGEHEQYF
cdr3_nt: TGTGCCAGCAGCAAACCACTACGGACAGGGGAACACGAGCAGTACTTC
clone_size: many
v_call: TRBV5-5
d_call: TRBD1
j_call: TRBJ2-7

cdr3_aa: CASSLVRGAEAFF
cdr3_nt: TGTGCCAGCAGCTTAGTTAGGGGCGCTGAAGCTTTCTTT
clone_size: many
v_call: TRBV7-2
d_call: -
j_call: TRBJ1-1